This T cell receptor (beta chain) was captured in a study of blood T cells in healthy people across ages. V shed 7 bases, J shed 12 bases, and the junction held 15 bases outside the gene matches. Germline values: CDR1 SQVTM, CDR2 ANQGSEA. The CDR3 runs 13 residues. A sample-barcoded 5' primer and a J-beta primer mix were used in a second PCR of roughly 7 to 11 cycles. TCRdb re-called the 5' RACE reads with MiXCR, one entry per CDR3 protein. Found here are about 1.8 million distinct CDR3 sequences, around half of them singletons; the top ten hold less than 2.5%. V gene TRBV29-1 combines with J gene TRBJ2-1; 7 bases match TRBD2. The source of this sequence is a woman aged 40 to 50 in good health. Material for sequencing was blood. CDR3 bases: TGCAGCGCCGCGGATATGTCGGGGGGTGGGCAGTTCTTC. Its translation is CSAADMSGGGQFF.